The sequence of this T cell receptor beta chain was determined in a study of Ad26.COV2.S vaccination and SARS-CoV-2 variants (dated by TCRdb to the early 2020s). Regarding the study in general: Vaccine-arm donors came from COV1001, a multicentre, randomized, double-blind, placebo-controlled phase I-IIa trial of Ad26.COV2.S in healthy adults. Ad26.COV2.S was administered intramuscularly at 5 x 10^10 or 1 x 10^11 viral particles, either as a single shot or as two shots given 56 days apart. The specificity and breadth of SARS-CoV-2-reactive T cell receptors after Ad26.COV2.S vaccination were assessed by TCRbeta repertoire sequencing. Throughout the experiments and outcome assessment, investigators stayed blinded to trial group allocation. A total of roughly 30 samples were included in the TCR-sequenced set, comprising around 19 Ad26.COV2.S vaccine recipients, 5 placebo recipients and 8 SARS-CoV-2 convalescent individuals. Trial participants were randomized into five groups of five: low-dose or high-dose Ad26.COV2.S given once or twice, or placebo on both occasions.

In the paper's terms, the treatment or condition label means: approximately 18 received Ad26.COV2.S at low or high dose, single or two shots; about 5 received placebo; per-sample allocation not given. For vaccine and placebo recipients, repertoires were sequenced using samples collected on day 63 after the first injection. Cohort 1b enrolled 25 to 30 adults aged 18-55 years at a single site in Boston, USA, between 29 July and 7 August 2020. Ad26.COV2.S consisted of a replication-incompetent adenovirus type 26 vector by which a prefusion-stabilized SARS-CoV-2 spike protein from the original Wuhan strain was expressed. The immunoSEQ Assay was used to sequence TCRbeta CDR3 regions. After extraction, genomic DNA underwent amplification by bias-controlled multiplex PCR, followed by high-throughput sequencing. For the original study's pipeline: To quantify the absolute abundance of every unique TCRbeta CDR3 region, sequences were collapsed and filtered. T cell fraction was estimated by normalizing TCRbeta template counts to usable DNA, with usable DNA measured through amplification of reference genes found in all nucleated cells. Repertoire TCRs were annotated as SARS-CoV-2-specific when V gene, CDR3 amino acid sequence and J gene were exactly matched to a known reactive TCR set. MIRA supplied the reference SARS-CoV-2 TCR set, which was filtered for enrichment in COVID-19-positive ImmuneCODE repertoires so that public or cross-reactive TCRs were removed. Drawing on the MIRA antigens, annotated TCRs were analysed further at the level of specific ORF or position within ORF. Depth was the summed frequency of annotated unique rearrangements, while breadth was defined as annotated unique rearrangements over total unique productive rearrangements. TCR breadth was compared between groups using two-sided Wilcoxon rank-sum tests. Entries here come from immuneACCESS through TCRdb and include only in-frame sequences with V and J called. Some clones fail to appear in such tables; in the studies checked, an unresolved V gene covers under half of the shortfall, and the cause of the remainder is unknown. Clonal size and the V and J genes are those of that table, whereas D and trimming came from the DNA. The sample includes around 300,000 clones, with approximately 90% observed a single time. Approximately 5% of the sample goes to the ten largest clones.

Regarding this clone: The antigen it binds to is not known. At one end the junction does not follow the germline gene, possibly because of a read error.

The paper as a whole reports these results and caveats: Compared with placebo recipients, Ad26.COV2.S recipients showed higher spike-specific TCR breadth (P = 0.0014). The authors noted that the TCR breadth and depth analyses may have underestimated total T cell responses. Comparable non-spike TCR breadth was observed between vaccine and placebo recipients, consistent with only spike being contained in the vaccine. The study was not powered for comparison of responses between vaccine doses or regimens. After vaccination, substantial breadth of spike-specific CD8+ and CD4+ T cell responses was reported.

The material was peripheral blood, obtained in a trial of Ad26.COV2.S vaccine versus placebo. This receptor was identified in a person aged 18-60 years who received the Ad26.COV2.S COVID-19 vaccine or a placebo.

In nucleotide form, the sequence is TGTGCCAGCAATTACAGGGGATCAGGGGAGCTGTTTTTT. This codes for CASNYRGSGELFF. The sequence joins TRBV6-2 or TRBV6-3 to TRBJ2-2, with 7 middle bases fitting TRBD1. The CDR3 sequence holds 13 residues, the cysteine and phenylalanine included. Just CDR3 DNA is preserved here, 39 bases in frame from base 1. From the germline V gene, CDR1 is MNHEY and CDR2 is SVGEGT.